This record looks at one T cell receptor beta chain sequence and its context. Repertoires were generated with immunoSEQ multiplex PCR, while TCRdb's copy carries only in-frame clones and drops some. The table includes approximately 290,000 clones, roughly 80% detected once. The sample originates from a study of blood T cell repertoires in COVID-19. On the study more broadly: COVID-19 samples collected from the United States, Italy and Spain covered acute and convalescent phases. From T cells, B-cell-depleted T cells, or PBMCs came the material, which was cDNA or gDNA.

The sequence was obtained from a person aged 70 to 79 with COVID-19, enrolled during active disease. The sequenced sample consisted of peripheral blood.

The CDR3 nucleotides are TGCGCCAGCAGCTCTAGCGGGAGGGCTTCGGACATTCAGTACTTC. It yields the protein CASSSSGRASDIQYF. The chain is built from TRBV5-1 and TRBJ2-4; 12 bases align to TRBD2. Germline assignment: CDR1 SGHRS and CDR2 YFSETQ. The CDR3 length is 15 residues. The ends lost 3 bases at V and 8 bases at J; junction bases unmatched: 6.